This T cell receptor (beta chain) was captured in a study of control samples from healthy donors and cancer patients (dated by TCRdb to 2020 to 2022). The CDR3 sequence holds 15 residues, the cysteine and phenylalanine included. Only the CDR3 part of the read is kept: 45 bases, read in frame from the first base. A single count supports this clone. It lacks a known antigen. Base qualities were left out, and no much larger clone turns up one base away. The protocol used for the library was the immunoSEQ multiplex PCR assay. TCRdb took this table from immuneACCESS and kept in-frame rearrangements with V and J called. Such tables lack part of the clones; where checked against another copy, unresolved V genes explain under half of the gap, and the rest is unexplained. The sample table lists under 60,000 clones, about 93% of them with a count of one. Jointly, the top ten make up about 25% of the sample.

This receptor was taken from a woman in her forties or fifties with head and neck cancer. This chain joins TRBV12-2 to TRBJ1-5; TRBD1 was called by the table and not checked on the DNA. TRBV12-2 is described as a pseudogene. Input material: PBMCs. The CDR3 loop reads CASRFLGVGNQPQHF. The nucleotide sequence reads TGTGCAAGTCGCTTTTTAGGGGTGGGCAATCAGCCCCAGCATTTT.